Listed below are T cell receptor beta chains from one sample, sequenced in a study of blood T cell repertoires in COVID-19. Repertoires were generated with immunoSEQ multiplex PCR, while TCRdb's copy carries only in-frame clones and drops some. The sample carries some 220,000 clones, around 80% recorded once. Input material: peripheral blood. These receptors originate from a woman in her sixties or seventies with acute or convalescent COVID-19. Each CDR3 is given without its conserved first and last residue.

TRBV5-4	TRBJ1-6	ASSTDRGAMNSPLH
TRBV7-2	TRBJ2-7	ASSLVSGGANEQY
TRBV6-5	TRBJ1-5	ASTPLRKSNQPQH
TRBV7-8	TRBJ2-1	ASSLGQGRGEQF
TRBV25-1	TRBJ1-1	ASSVQGGNTEAF
TRBV18	TRBJ2-3	ASSPKVSQGTDTQY
TRBV30	TRBJ1-1	AWSNQEDTEAF
TRBV20-1	TRBJ2-5	SASQDSNQETQY
TRBV29-1	TRBJ2-5	SVEDRGGETQY
TRBV5-6	TRBJ1-1	ASTSLRLFNTEAF
TRBV5-1	TRBJ2-3	ASSLAAGAPDTQY
TRBV5-1	TRBJ2-2	ASSFHGQGASGELF
TRBV5-6	TRBJ1-3	ASSSPDRGNTIY
TRBV2	TRBJ2-3	ASMVGAGGDTQY
TRBV7-9	TRBJ2-7	ANLTGSYEQY
TRBV19	TRBJ2-6	ASSITGFGANVLT
TRBV15	TRBJ2-7	ATSELAASSYEQY
TRBV19	TRBJ1-4	ASSIGPRGEKLF
TRBV5-1	TRBJ2-2	ASSIVPGSQGGELF
TRBV30	TRBJ2-3	AWSPGVSTDTQY
TRBV2	TRBJ2-1	ASSDGLAGGSSHEQF
TRBV2	TRBJ2-5	ATGRQGLDQETQY